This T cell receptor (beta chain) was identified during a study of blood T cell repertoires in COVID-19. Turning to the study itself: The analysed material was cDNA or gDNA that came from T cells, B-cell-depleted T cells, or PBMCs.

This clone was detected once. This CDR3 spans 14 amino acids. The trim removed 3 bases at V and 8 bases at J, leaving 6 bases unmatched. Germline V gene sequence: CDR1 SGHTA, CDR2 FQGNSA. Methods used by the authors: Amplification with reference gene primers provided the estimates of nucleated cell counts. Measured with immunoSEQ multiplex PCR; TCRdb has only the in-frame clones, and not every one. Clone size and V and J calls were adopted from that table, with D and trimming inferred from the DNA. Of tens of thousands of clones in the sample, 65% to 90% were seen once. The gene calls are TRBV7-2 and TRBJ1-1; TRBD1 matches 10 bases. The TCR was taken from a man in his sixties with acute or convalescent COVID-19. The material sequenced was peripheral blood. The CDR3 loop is CASSFQTGGFEAFF. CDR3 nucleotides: TGTGCCAGCAGCTTCCAGACAGGGGGCTTCGAAGCTTTCTTT.